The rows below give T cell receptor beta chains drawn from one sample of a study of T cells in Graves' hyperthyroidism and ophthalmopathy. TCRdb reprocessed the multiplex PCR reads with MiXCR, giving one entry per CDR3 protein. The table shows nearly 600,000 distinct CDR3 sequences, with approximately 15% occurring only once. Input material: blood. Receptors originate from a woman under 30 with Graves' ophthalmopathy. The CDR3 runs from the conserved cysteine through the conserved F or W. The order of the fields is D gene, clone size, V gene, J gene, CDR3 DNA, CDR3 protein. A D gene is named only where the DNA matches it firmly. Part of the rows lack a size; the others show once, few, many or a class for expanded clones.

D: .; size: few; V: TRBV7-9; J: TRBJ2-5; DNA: TGTGCCTGTTCGGGGGAAGAGACCCAGTACTTC; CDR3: CACSGEETQYF
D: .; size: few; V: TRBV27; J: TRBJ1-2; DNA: TGTGCCAGCACCCAAGGCCAGGGCAACTATGGCTACACCTTC; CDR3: CASTQGQGNYGYTF
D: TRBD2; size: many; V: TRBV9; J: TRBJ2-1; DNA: TGTGCCAGCAGCCCGGGACTAGCGGGAGGGCCTATCAATGAGCAGTTCTTC; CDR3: CASSPGLAGGPINEQFF
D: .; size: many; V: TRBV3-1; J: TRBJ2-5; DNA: TGTGCCAGCAGCCTAGAGGGGTCAGAAGAGACCCAGTACTTC; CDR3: CASSLEGSEETQYF
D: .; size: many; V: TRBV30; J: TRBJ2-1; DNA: TGTGCCTGGAGCCCCTGGGAGGTGGAGCAGTTCTTC; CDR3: CAWSPWEVEQFF
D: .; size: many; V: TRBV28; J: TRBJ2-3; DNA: TGTGCCAGCAGTTTAGGCTCTCTAACAGATACGCAGTATTTT; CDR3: CASSLGSLTDTQYF
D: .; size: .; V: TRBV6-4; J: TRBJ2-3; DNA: TGTGCCAGCAGTGCTGGGGTTGGAGGCACAGATACGCAGTATTTT; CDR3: CASSAGVGGTDTQYF
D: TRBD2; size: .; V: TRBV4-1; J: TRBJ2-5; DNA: TGCGCCAGCAGCCAAGACGATTTAACGGGACTAGCCTTTCTCCAAGAGACCCAGTACTTC; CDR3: CASSQDDLTGLAFLQETQYF
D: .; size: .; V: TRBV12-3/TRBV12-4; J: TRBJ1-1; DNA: TGTGCCAGCAGTTTATGGGCGACTACTGAAGCTTTCTTT; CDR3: CASSLWATTEAFF
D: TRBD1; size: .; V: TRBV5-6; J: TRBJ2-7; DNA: TGTGCCAGCAGCACCGGACAGGGTTTCTACGAGCAGTACTTC; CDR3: CASSTGQGFYEQYF
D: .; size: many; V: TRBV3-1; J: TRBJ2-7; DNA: TGTGCCAGCAGCCTAAGGGGCAGGGGGGACTACGAGCAGTACTTC; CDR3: CASSLRGRGDYEQYF
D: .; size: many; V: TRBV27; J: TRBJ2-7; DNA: TGTGCCAGCAGACCCGGGGAGGGGGCCTACGAGCAGTACTTC; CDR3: CASRPGEGAYEQYF
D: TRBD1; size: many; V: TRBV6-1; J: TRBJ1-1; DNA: TGTGCCAGCAGTGAGTACAGGGGGCGCCGGAACACTGAAGCTTTCTTT; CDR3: CASSEYRGRRNTEAFF
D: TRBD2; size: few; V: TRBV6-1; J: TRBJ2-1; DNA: TGTGCCAGCGTCCGGCTAGCGGGACCCAATGAGCAGTTCTTC; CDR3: CASVRLAGPNEQFF
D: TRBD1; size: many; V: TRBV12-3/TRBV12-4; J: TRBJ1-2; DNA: TGTGCCAGCAGTCAGCGCCTAGTCCCGGGACAGGGGGCGGGAGGCTACACCTTC; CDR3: CASSQRLVPGQGAGGYTF
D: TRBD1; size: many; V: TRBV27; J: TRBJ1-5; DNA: TGTGCCAGCAGGGAAGGGGGCTATAGCAATCAGCCCCAGCATTTT; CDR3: CASREGGYSNQPQHF
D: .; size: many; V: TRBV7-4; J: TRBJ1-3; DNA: TGTGCCAGCAGCCCCCCCGAGCAGCAGGGAACTGGAAACACCATATATTTT; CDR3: CASSPPEQQGTGNTIYF
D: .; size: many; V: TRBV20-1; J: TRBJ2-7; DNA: TGCAGTGCTTCCCAGACCCGCCCCCACGAGCAGTACTTC; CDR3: CSASQTRPHEQYF
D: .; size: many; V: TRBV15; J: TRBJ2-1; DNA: TGTGCCACCAGCACATTACAGGGTAGCAATGAGCAGTTCTTC; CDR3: CATSTLQGSNEQFF
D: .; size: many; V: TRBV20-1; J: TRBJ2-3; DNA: TGCAGTGCTAGAGATGGTGGGGTTAGCACAGATACGCAGTATTTT; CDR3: CSARDGGVSTDTQYF
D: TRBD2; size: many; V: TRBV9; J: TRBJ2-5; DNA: TGTGCCAGCAGTCCCAATAGCGGGACCAAGACCCAGTACTTC; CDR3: CASSPNSGTKTQYF
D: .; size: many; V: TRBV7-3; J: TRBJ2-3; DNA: TGTGCCAGCAGCTTAACCCTTTTATCCACAGATACGCAGTATTTT; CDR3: CASSLTLLSTDTQYF
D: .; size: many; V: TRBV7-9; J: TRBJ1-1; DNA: TGTGCCAGCAGAAACGGAGCGATTGAAGCTTTCTTT; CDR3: CASRNGAIEAFF
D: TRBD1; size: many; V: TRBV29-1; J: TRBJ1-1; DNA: TGCAGCGGACAGGGGTGGTACACTGAAGCTTTCTTT; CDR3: CSGQGWYTEAFF
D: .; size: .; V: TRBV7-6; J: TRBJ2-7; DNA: TGTGCCAGCAGCTTAGGGACCGAGGACTACGAGCAGTACTTC; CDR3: CASSLGTEDYEQYF
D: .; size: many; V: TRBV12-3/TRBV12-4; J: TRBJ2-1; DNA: TGTGCCAGCAGCCCCTCAATAGTTACCGATGAGCAGTTCTTC; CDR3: CASSPSIVTDEQFF